The TCR beta chain described here comes from a study of T-cell reconstitution after alpha-beta-depleted transplantation in children. It was with unique molecular identifiers that the TCRbeta library was prepared. MiXCR, run by TCRdb on the PCR reads, gives a single entry per CDR3 protein. The profile covers around 530,000 distinct CDR3 sequences, with approximately 29% appearing a single time and 2% to 3% taken by the ten largest. In this sample, this clonotype turned up a few times. CDR3 length: 16 amino acids. The junction had 3 bases not matched to a gene; V was cut back by 2 bases and J by 0 bases. Germline assignment: CDR1 SGDLS and CDR2 YYNGEE.

The rearrangement uses TRBV9 and TRBJ1-3; TRBD1 matches 9 bases. The clonotype was recovered from a human donor who donated a stem cell graft to a child with aplastic anemia. Sample: PBMCs from the stem cell graft donor, taken from the stem cell graft. CDR3 amino acids: CASSVGQGNSGNTIYF. The CDR3 region has the DNA TGTGCCAGCAGCGTCGGACAGGGGAACTCTGGAAACACCATATATTTT.